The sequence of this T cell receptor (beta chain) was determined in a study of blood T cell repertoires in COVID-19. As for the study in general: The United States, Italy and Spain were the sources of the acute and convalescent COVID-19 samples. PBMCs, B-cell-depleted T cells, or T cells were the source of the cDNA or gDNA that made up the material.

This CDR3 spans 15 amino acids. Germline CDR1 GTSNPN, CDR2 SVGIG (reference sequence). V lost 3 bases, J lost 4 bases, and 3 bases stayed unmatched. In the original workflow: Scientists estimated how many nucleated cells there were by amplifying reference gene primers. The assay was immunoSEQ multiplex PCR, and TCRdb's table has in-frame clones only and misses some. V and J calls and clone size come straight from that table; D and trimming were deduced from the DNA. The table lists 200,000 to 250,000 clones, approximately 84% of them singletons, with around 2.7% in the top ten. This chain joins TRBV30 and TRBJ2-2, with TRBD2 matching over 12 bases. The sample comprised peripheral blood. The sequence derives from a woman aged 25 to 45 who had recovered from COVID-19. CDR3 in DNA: TGTGCCTGGAGCAAGACTAGCGGGAGCACCGGGGAGCTGTTTTTT. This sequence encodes CAWSKTSGSTGELFF.